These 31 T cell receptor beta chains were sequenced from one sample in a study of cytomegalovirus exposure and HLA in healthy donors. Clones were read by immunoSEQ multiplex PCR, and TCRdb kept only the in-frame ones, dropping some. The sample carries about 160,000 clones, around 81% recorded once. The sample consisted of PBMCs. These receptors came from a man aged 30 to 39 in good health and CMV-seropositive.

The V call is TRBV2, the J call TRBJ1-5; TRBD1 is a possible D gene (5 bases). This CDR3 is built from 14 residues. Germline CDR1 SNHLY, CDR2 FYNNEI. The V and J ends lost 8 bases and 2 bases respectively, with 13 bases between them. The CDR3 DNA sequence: TGTGCCAGCCTCCAGGGATATGGCAATCAGCCCCAGCATTTT. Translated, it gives CASLQGYGNQPQHF.

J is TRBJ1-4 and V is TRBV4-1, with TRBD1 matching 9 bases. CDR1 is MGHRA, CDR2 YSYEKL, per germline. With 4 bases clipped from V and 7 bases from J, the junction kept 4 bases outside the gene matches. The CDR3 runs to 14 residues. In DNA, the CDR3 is TGCGCCAGCAGCCCGGGACAGGGAATTGAAAAACTGTTTTTT. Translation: CASSPGQGIEKLFF.

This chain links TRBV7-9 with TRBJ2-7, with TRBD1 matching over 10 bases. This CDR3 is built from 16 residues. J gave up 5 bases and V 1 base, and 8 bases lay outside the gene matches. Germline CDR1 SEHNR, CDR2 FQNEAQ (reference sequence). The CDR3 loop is CASSLGRGQGRDEQYF. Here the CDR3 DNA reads TGTGCCAGCAGCTTAGGGCGGGGACAGGGGCGGGACGAGCAGTACTTC.

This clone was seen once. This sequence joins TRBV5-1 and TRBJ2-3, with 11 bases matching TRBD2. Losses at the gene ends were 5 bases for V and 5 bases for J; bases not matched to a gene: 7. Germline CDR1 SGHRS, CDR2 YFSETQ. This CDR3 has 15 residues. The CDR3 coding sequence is TGCGCCAGCAGACAGACTAGCGGGGTTGAAGATACGCAGTATTTT. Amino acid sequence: CASRQTSGVEDTQYF.

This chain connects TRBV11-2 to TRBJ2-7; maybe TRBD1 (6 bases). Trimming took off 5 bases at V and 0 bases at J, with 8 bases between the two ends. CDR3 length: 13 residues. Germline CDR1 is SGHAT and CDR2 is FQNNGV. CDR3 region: CASSPGASYEQYF. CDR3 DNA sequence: TGTGCCAGCAGCCCAGGGGCCTCCTACGAGCAGTACTTC.

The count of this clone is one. The CDR3 region has the DNA TGTGCCAGCAGCGGAGACTTAAGCACAGATACGCAGTATTTT. Translated, it gives CASSGDLSTDTQYF. V is TRBV9 and J is TRBJ2-3; no definite D call. CDR1 and CDR2 (germline): SGDLS, YYNGEE. V lost 3 bases and J 0 bases, leaving 8 bases between the germline ends. This CDR3 spans 14 amino acids.

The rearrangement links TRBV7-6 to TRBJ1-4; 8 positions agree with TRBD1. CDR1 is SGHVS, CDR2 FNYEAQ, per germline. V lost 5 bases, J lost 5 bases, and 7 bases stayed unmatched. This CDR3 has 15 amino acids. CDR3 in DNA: TGTGCCAGCAGCCCCTGGGACAGGAGAAATGAAAAACTGTTTTTT. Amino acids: CASSPWDRRNEKLFF.

CDR3 sequence: CASSATGGRTNEKLFF. Written as DNA, the CDR3 is TGTGCCAGCAGCGCGACAGGGGGCAGAACTAATGAAAAACTGTTTTTT. This chain links TRBV9 with TRBJ1-4, with 10 nucleotides matching TRBD1. CDR3 size: 16 residues. The V segment lost 3 bases and the J segment 1 base; nucleotides outside the gene matches: 3. Per germline, CDR1 SGDLS and CDR2 YYNGEE.

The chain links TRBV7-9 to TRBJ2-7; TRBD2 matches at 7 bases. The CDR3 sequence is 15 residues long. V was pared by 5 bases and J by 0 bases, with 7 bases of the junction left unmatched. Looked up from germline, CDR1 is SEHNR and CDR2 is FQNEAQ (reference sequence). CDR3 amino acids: CASSLLGGNSYEQYF. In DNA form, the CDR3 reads TGTGCCAGCAGCCTCCTCGGGGGGAACTCCTACGAGCAGTACTTC.

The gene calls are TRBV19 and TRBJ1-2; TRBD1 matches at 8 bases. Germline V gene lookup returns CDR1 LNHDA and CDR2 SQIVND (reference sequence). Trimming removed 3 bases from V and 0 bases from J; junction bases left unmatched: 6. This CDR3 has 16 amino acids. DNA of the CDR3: TGTGCCAGTAGTATTGCGTCGGGACAGGCTAACTATGGCTACACCTTC. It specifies CASSIASGQANYGYTF. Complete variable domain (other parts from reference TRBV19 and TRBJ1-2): DGGITQSPKYLFRKEGQNVTLSCEQNLNHDAMYWYRQDPGQGLRLIYYSQIVNDFQKGDIAEGYSVSREKKESFPLTVTSAQKNPTAFYLCASSIASGQANYGYTFGSGTRLTVV.

As DNA, the CDR3 is TGTGCCAGCAGCGTAGGAGGCAGGGTGAACACTGAAGCTTTCTTT. Its translation is CASSVGGRVNTEAFF. The chain carries TRBV9 and TRBJ1-1; weak D call: TRBD1 (5 bases). This CDR3 spans 15 amino acids. CDR1 SGDLS and CDR2 YYNGEE come from the germline V gene. Between the trimmed V and J ends, which lost 0 bases and 0 bases, there was a span of 9 bases.

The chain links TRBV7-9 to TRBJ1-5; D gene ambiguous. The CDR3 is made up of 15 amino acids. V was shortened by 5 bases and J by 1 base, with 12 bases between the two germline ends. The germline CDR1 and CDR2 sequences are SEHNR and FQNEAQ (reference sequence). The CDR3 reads CASSAGGQSNQPQHF. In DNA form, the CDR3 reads TGTGCCAGCAGCGCGGGCGGCCAGAGCAATCAGCCCCAGCATTTT.

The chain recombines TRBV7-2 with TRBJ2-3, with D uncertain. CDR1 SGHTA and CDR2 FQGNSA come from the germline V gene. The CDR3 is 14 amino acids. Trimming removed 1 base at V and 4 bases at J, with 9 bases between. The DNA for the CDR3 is TGTGCCAGCAGCTTAGACTACTATTCAGATACGCAGTATTTT. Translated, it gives CASSLDYYSDTQYF.

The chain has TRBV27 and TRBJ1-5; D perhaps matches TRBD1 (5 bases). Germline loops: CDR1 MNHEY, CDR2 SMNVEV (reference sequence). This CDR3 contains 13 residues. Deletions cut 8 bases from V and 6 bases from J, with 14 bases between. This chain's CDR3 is CASGQGRGQPQHF. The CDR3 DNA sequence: TGTGCCAGCGGGCAGGGAAGGGGTCAGCCCCAGCATTTT.

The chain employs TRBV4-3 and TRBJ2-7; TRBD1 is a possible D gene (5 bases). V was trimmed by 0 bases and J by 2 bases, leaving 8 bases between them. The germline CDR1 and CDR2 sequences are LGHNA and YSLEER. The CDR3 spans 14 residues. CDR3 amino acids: CASSQDRATYEQYF. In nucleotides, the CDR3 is TGCGCCAGCAGCCAAGACAGGGCCACCTACGAGCAGTACTTC.

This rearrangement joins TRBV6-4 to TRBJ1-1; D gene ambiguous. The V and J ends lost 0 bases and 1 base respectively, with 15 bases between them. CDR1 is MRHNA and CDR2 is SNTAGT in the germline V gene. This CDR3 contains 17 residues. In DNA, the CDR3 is TGTGCCAGCAGTGACTCTTATCGGCTCCCGGGGAACACTGAAGCTTTCTTT. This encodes CASSDSYRLPGNTEAFF.

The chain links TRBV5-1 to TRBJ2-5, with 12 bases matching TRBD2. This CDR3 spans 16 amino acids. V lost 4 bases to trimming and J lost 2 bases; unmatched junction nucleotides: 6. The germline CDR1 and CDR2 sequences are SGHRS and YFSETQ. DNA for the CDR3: TGCGCCAGCAGCGAGGGACTAGCGGGTCTACAAGAGACCCAGTACTTC. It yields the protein CASSEGLAGLQETQYF.

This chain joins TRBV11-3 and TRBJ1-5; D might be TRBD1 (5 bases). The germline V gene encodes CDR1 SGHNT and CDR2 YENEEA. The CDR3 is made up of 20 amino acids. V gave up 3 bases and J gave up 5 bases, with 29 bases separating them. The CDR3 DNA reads TGTGCCAGCAGCTTTTTGGTATCGGGGGGGAGTCAGGGCCGAGATCAGCCCCAGCATTTT. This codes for CASSFLVSGGSQGRDQPQHF.

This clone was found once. The CDR3 sequence: CASSSGTAATNEKLFF. CDR3 sequence (DNA): TGTGCCAGCAGCTCTGGGACAGCCGCAACTAATGAAAAACTGTTTTTT. This chain links TRBV9 with TRBJ1-4, with 7 bases that match TRBD1. With 4 bases clipped from V and 0 bases from J, the junction kept 6 bases outside the gene matches. The CDR3 totals 16 residues. Looked up from germline, CDR1 is SGDLS and CDR2 is YYNGEE.

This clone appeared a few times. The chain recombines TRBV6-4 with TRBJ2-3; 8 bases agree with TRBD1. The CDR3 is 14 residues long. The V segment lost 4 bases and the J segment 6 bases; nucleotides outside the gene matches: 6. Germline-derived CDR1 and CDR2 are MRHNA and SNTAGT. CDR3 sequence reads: CASSGPGGADTQYF. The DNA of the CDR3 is TGTGCCAGCAGTGGGCCAGGGGGCGCCGATACGCAGTATTTT.

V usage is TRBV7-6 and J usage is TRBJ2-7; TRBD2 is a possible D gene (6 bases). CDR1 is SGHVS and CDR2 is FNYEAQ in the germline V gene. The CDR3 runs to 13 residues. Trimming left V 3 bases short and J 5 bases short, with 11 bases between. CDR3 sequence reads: CASSFGGPDEQYF. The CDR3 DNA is TGTGCCAGCAGCTTCGGGGGTCCCGACGAGCAGTACTTC.

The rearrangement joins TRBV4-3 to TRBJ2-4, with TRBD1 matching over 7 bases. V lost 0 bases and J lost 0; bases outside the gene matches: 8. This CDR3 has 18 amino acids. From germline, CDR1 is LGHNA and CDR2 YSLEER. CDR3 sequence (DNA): TGCGCCAGCAGCCAAGATCTGAGACAGGGATTAGCCAAAAACATTCAGTACTTC. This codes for CASSQDLRQGLAKNIQYF.

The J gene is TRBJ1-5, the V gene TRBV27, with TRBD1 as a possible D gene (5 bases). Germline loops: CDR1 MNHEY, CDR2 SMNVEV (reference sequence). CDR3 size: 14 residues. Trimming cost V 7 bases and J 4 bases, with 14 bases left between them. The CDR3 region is CASTAGGRNQPQHF. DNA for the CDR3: TGTGCCAGCACGGCCGGGGGGAGAAATCAGCCCCAGCATTTT.

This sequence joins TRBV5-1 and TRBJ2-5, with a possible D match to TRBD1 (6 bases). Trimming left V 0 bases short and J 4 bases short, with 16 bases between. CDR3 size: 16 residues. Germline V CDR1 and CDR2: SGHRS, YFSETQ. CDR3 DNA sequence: TGCGCCAGCAGCTTGGCCGGTCAGGGGTTGAGAGAGACCCAGTACTTC. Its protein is CASSLAGQGLRETQYF.

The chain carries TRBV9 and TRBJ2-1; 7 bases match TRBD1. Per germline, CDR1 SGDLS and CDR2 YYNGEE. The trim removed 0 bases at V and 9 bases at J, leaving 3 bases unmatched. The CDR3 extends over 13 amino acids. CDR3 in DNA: TGTGCCAGCAGCGTAGGAGGGGGCTCTGAGCAGTTCTTC. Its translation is CASSVGGGSEQFF.

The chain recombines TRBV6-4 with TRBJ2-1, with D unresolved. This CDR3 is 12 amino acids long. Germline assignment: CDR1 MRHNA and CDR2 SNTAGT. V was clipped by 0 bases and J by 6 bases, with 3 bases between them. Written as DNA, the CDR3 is TGTGCCAGCAGTGACTCTCGCAATGAGCAGTTCTTC. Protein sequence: CASSDSRNEQFF.

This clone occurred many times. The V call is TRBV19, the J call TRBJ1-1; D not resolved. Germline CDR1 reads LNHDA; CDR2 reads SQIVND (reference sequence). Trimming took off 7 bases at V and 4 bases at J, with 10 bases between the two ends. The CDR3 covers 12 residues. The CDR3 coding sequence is TGTGCCAGTACTTATGCGGGCACTGAAGCTTTCTTT. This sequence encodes CASTYAGTEAFF.

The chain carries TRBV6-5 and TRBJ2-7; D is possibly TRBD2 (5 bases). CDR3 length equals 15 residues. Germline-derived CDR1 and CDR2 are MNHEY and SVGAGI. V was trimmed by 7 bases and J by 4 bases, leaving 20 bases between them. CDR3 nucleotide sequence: TGTGCCAGCACCCATCGGGCCGAACGAGGGTACGAGCAGTACTTC. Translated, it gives CASTHRAERGYEQYF.

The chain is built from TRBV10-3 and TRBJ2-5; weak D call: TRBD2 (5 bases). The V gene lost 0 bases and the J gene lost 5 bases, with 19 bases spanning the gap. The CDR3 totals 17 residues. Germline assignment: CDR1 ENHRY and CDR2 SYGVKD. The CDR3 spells CAISESTGRGATETQYF. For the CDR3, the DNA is TGTGCCATCAGTGAGTCGACGGGCCGGGGAGCCACGGAGACCCAGTACTTC.

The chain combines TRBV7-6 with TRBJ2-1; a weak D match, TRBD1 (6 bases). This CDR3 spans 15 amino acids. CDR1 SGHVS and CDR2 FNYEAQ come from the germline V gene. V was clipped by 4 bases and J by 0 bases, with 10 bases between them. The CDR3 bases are TGTGCCAGCAGCTCGACAGGTGACTCCTACAATGAGCAGTTCTTC. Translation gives CASSSTGDSYNEQFF.

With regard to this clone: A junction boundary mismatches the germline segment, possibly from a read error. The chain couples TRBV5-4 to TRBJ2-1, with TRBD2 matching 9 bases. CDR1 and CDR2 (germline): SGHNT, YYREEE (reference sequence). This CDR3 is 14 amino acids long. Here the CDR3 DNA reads TGTGCCAGCAACGGCGGGGGGGCCTACCATGAGCAGTTCTTC. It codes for CASNGGGAYHEQFF.